These 8 T cell receptor beta chains share one sample of origin, sequenced in a study of cytomegalovirus exposure and HLA in healthy donors. Researchers ran the PCR with 60 Vbeta and 13 Jbeta primers. Generated by immunoSEQ multiplex PCR, the TCRdb table keeps only in-frame clones and is missing some. In the table there are roughly 140,000 clones, about 60% of which are singletons. Sequenced input: PBMCs. The receptors here all came from an older woman in good health and CMV-seropositive.

This clone has a single count. This chain links TRBV18 with TRBJ2-5; 14 bases fit TRBD2. The trim removed 3 bases at V and 4 bases at J, leaving 4 bases unmatched. The length of the CDR3 is 16 residues. The germline CDR1 and CDR2 sequences are KGHSH and LQKENI. This chain's CDR3 is CASSPAGLAGAETQYF. DNA for the CDR3: TGTGCCAGCTCACCGGCGGGACTAGCGGGAGCAGAGACCCAGTACTTC.

Comments on this clone: Within the sample, other DNA sequences also encode this same CDR3. The gene calls are TRBV11-2 and TRBJ1-1; D not certain. V shed 6 bases and J shed 0 bases, with 17 bases lying between them. The CDR3 is 16 residues long. Germline V gene data show CDR1 as SGHAT and CDR2 as FQNNGV. The CDR3 here is CASSTQRVGMNTEAFF. The CDR3 nucleotides are TGTGCCAGCAGTACCCAGAGGGTGGGAATGAACACTGAAGCTTTCTTT.

This clone was seen a few times. The rearrangement links TRBV27 to TRBJ2-3; 10 bases match TRBD2. The CDR3 is 14 amino acids. CDR1 and CDR2 (germline): MNHEY, SMNVEV (reference sequence). J lost 6 bases, V lost 4 bases, and 4 bases had no gene match. The CDR3: CASSSLAGADTQYF. The CDR3 coding sequence is TGTGCCAGCAGTTCCCTAGCGGGAGCTGATACGCAGTATTTT.

The chain uses TRBV7-2 and TRBJ2-3; D unclear. Germline CDR1 reads SGHTA; CDR2 reads FQGNSA. Trimming stripped 0 bases from V and 6 bases from J, with 13 bases between. The CDR3 loop spans 15 amino acids. DNA for the CDR3: TGTGCCAGCAGCTTAGCTGGGTTGGGCTGGGATACGCAGTATTTT. Its protein product is CASSLAGLGWDTQYF.

V and J are TRBV7-9 and TRBJ2-5; D perhaps matches TRBD2 (6 bases). The DNA matches TRBJ2-7 better at its end, which makes the J call doubtful. CDR1 and CDR2 (germline): SEHNR, FQNEAQ (reference sequence). CDR3 size: 14 residues. The CDR3 DNA sequence: TGTGCCAGCAGCTTAGCCGGGAGCTCCTACGAGCAGTACTTC. This translates into CASSLAGSSYEQYF.

This chain connects TRBV5-1 to TRBJ2-3; 7 nucleotides align to TRBD1. The germline gives CDR1 SGHRS, CDR2 YFSETQ. V lost 5 bases and J lost 1; bases outside the gene matches: 4. The CDR3 runs 14 residues. The DNA of the CDR3 is TGCGCCAGCAGAGGGACAGCCGGCACAGATACGCAGTATTTT. The encoded protein is CASRGTAGTDTQYF.

This chain links TRBV7-6 with TRBJ2-7, with D unclear. The CDR3 covers 11 residues. Germline lookup yields CDR1 SGHVS and CDR2 FNYEAQ. V lost 1 base, J lost 5 bases, and 3 bases lay in between. The CDR3 bases are TGTGCCAGCAGCTTAGGCGACGAGCAGTACTTC. Amino acids: CASSLGDEQYF.

This sequence joins TRBV7-8 and TRBJ1-2; tentatively, D is TRBD1 (6 bases). V was trimmed by 0 bases and J by 7 bases, leaving 12 bases between them. Looked up from germline, CDR1 is SGHVS and CDR2 is FQNEAQ. CDR3 length equals 14 residues. CDR3 bases: TGTGCCAGCAGCTTAGCGCCAGGGGATAGTGGCTACACCTTC. It encodes CASSLAPGDSGYTF.